The 20 T cell receptor beta chains presented below share a single source sample, sequenced in a study of identical twins. TCRdb reprocessed the 5' RACE reads via MiXCR and lists one record per CDR3 protein. Here the sample spans 700,000 or so distinct CDR3 sequences, less than 25% being singletons. In addition, the sample was reused for a study of T cells expressing NK-cell markers.

Sequenced: PBMCs. Receptors were obtained from a young woman in good health.

This clonotype was counted many times. The chain couples TRBV12-3 or TRBV12-4 to TRBJ2-3; tentatively, D is TRBD2 (5 bases). This CDR3 contains 15 residues. V was shortened by 3 bases and J by 0 bases, with 10 bases between the two germline ends. The CDR3: CASSFFSGSTDTQYF. Here the CDR3 DNA reads TGTGCCAGCAGTTTCTTCAGCGGTAGCACAGATACGCAGTATTTT.

This clonotype was seen only a few times. The J gene is TRBJ2-1, the V gene TRBV7-2; no clear D gene. Germline V gene data show CDR1 as SGHTA and CDR2 as FQGNSA. The CDR3 loop spans 13 amino acids. V was clipped by 5 bases and J by 10 bases, with 15 bases between them. CDR3 in DNA: TGTGCCAGCAGCCTCTTTCTCGGGCACGAGCAGTTCTTC. The encoded protein is CASSLFLGHEQFF.

This clonotype was observed a handful of times. The chain combines TRBV27 with TRBJ1-1; TRBD1 agrees at 8 bases. The CDR3 spans 17 residues. J lost 3 bases, V lost 5 bases, and 14 bases had no gene match. From germline, CDR1 is MNHEY and CDR2 SMNVEV (reference sequence). The DNA of the CDR3 is TGTGCCAGCAGTACGACAGGGGCCCTCGGTCGGGACACTGAAGCTTTCTTT. The encoded protein is CASSTTGALGRDTEAFF.

This clonotype was seen a handful of times. The rearrangement joins TRBV20-1 to TRBJ2-3; D gene ambiguous. With 6 bases removed from V and 7 bases from J, the gap between germline ends came to 14 bases. CDR3 size: 12 residues. Germline V gives CDR1 DFQATT, CDR2 SNEGSKA (reference sequence). This CDR3 reads CSARDVYYTQYF. CDR3 coding DNA: TGCAGTGCCCGTGACGTCTACTATACGCAGTATTTT.

The chain recombines TRBV30 with TRBJ2-7, with D maybe TRBD1 (6 bases). Germline CDR1 GTSNPN, CDR2 SVGIG (reference sequence). V was trimmed by 3 bases and J by 2 bases, leaving 11 bases between them. The CDR3 spans 13 residues. The CDR3: CAWRESGAYEQYF. CDR3 nucleotide sequence: TGTGCCTGGAGAGAATCAGGGGCCTACGAGCAGTACTTC.

This clonotype was detected only a few times. This rearrangement joins TRBV7-2 to TRBJ2-2; maybe TRBD2 (6 bases). The V end was cut by 5 bases, the J end by 3 bases, with 16 bases between. This CDR3 spans 16 amino acids. Germline assignment: CDR1 SGHTA and CDR2 FQGNSA. In nucleotides, the CDR3 is TGTGCCAGCAGCCGTAGCGGTTCTCCCGACACCGGGGAGCTGTTTTTT. This translates into CASSRSGSPDTGELFF. Full variable domain (rest looked up from reference TRBV7-2 and TRBJ2-2): GAGVSQSPSNKVTEKGKDVELRCDPISGHTALYWYRQSLGQGLEFLIYFQGNSAPDKSGLPSDRFSAERTGGSVSTLTIQRTQQEDSAVYLCASSRSGSPDTGELFFGEGSRLTVL.

The V and J genes are TRBV5-1 and TRBJ2-5; maybe TRBD1 (9 bases). Germline V gene data show CDR1 as SGHRS and CDR2 as YFSETQ. Trimming took off 1 base at V and 4 bases at J, with 17 bases between the two ends. The CDR3 contains 16 residues. CDR3: CASSLLGQGLGETQYF. Written as DNA, the CDR3 is TGCGCCAGCAGCTTGCTGGGACAGGGACTAGGAGAGACCCAGTACTTC.

V gene TRBV10-1 combines with J gene TRBJ2-2; 9 nucleotides align to TRBD1. Trimming removed 6 bases from V and 7 bases from J; junction bases left unmatched: 6. The length of the CDR3 is 14 residues. CDR1 is WNHNN and CDR2 is SYGVQD in the germline V gene (reference sequence). The CDR3 is CASRKNRGRGELFF. CDR3 sequence (DNA): TGCGCCAGCAGGAAGAACAGGGGGCGCGGGGAGCTGTTTTTT.

V gene TRBV20-1 combines with J gene TRBJ2-2; 12 bases are a match to TRBD2. Per germline, CDR1 DFQATT and CDR2 SNEGSKA (reference sequence). The CDR3 sequence is 16 residues long. The V gene end was trimmed by 1 base and the J gene end by 5 bases; junction bases not matched to a gene: 5. The CDR3 nucleotides are TGCAGTGCTAGAGGACTAGCGGGAGTCGGAACCGGGGAGCTGTTTTTT. The encoded protein is CSARGLAGVGTGELFF.

The chain couples TRBV9 to TRBJ2-7; D not certain. V gave up 4 bases and J gave up 6 bases, with 14 bases separating them. Germline-derived CDR1 and CDR2 are SGDLS and YYNGEE. The length of the CDR3 is 13 residues. The CDR3 protein is CASSPILGREQYF. The CDR3, as DNA: TGTGCCAGCAGCCCCATCTTAGGGCGCGAGCAGTACTTC.

Many counts were recorded for this clonotype. The chain has TRBV12-3 or TRBV12-4 and TRBJ2-1; D gene unclear. V lost 5 bases to trimming and J lost 3 bases, with 5 bases between them. This CDR3 region has 12 residues. CDR3 DNA sequence: TGTGCCAGCAGTGGTAACTACAATGAGCAGTTCTTC. This codes for CASSGNYNEQFF.

The chain joins TRBV18 to TRBJ1-2; the match to TRBD1 covers 9 bases. V was clipped by 3 bases and J by 8 bases; unmatched bases: 7. The germline CDR1 and CDR2 sequences are KGHSH and LQKENI. The CDR3 has 14 residues. CDR3 DNA: TGTGCCAGCTCACCTTCCGGACAGGGGAAAGGCTACACCTTC. Translated: CASSPSGQGKGYTF.

Of note for this clonotype: A much larger clone lies a single base off, so this may be a read error. V is TRBV9 and J is TRBJ2-3; unclear D gene. This CDR3 contains 12 residues. In germline, CDR1 is SGDLS, CDR2 YYNGEE. Between the trimmed V and J ends, which lost 0 bases and 4 bases, there was a span of 3 bases. CDR3 nucleotide sequence: TGTGCCAGCAGCGTAGCCCCAGATACGCAGTATTTT. Its translation is CASSVAPDTQYF.

This clonotype occurred a few times. The chain combines TRBV4-3 with TRBJ2-1, with 15 nucleotides matching TRBD2. The ends lost 4 bases at V and 7 bases at J; junction bases unmatched: 11. The germline V gene has CDR1 LGHNA and CDR2 YSLEER. The CDR3 runs to 18 residues. CDR3 region: CASSLGLAGGTDRNEQFF. The CDR3, as DNA: TGCGCCAGCAGCCTTGGACTAGCGGGAGGGACTGATAGAAATGAGCAGTTCTTC.

V gene TRBV11-2 combines with J gene TRBJ2-7; TRBD2 matches at 11 bases. Germline values: CDR1 SGHAT, CDR2 FQNNGV. Trimming at V came to 6 bases and at J to 1 base, leaving 8 bases not matched to a gene. This CDR3 is 16 amino acids long. In DNA form, the CDR3 reads TGTGCCAGCAGACCTTATGGGACTAGCGGATCCTACGAGCAGTACTTC. It encodes CASRPYGTSGSYEQYF.

J is TRBJ2-1 and V is TRBV7-9; 8 nucleotides line up with TRBD1. Germline CDR1 and CDR2: SEHNR and FQNEAQ (reference sequence). The CDR3 contains 17 residues. The J segment lost 0 bases and the V segment lost 5 bases, leaving 9 bases of the junction unmatched. The CDR3 DNA reads TGTGCCAGCAGCCAGGGGGCCGTATTCCCCTCCTACAATGAGCAGTTCTTC. Encoded protein: CASSQGAVFPSYNEQFF.

Worth noting for this clonotype: The junction departs from the called germline gene at one end, perhaps through a read error. The chain carries TRBV7-9 and TRBJ2-1; 9 positions match TRBD2. The CDR3 is 14 residues long. Looked up from germline, CDR1 is SEHNR and CDR2 is FQNEAQ (reference sequence). CDR3 loop: CASSQPAGGPGILF. CDR3 coding DNA: TGTGCCAGCAGCCAACCAGCGGGGGGCCCAGGAATTCTCTTC. Full variable domain (remainder filled in from reference TRBV7-9 and TRBJ2-1): DTGVSQNPRHKITKRGQNVTFRCDPISEHNRLYWYRQTLGQGPEFLTYFQNEAQLEKSRLLSDRFSAERPKGSFSTLEIQRTEQGDSAMYLCASSQPAGGPGILFGPGTRLTVL.

This clonotype was seen only a few times. The V gene is TRBV12-3 or TRBV12-4, the J gene TRBJ2-3; a possible D gene is TRBD2 (7 bases). The CDR3 extends over 14 amino acids. V was clipped by 7 bases and J by 0 bases, with 11 bases between them. The CDR3 DNA sequence: TGTGCCAGCAATCGGGGGGCAAGCACAGATACGCAGTATTTT. Translated: CASNRGASTDTQYF.

This clonotype occurred a few times. V gene TRBV6-5 combines with J gene TRBJ2-1; D gene unclear. CDR3 length: 12 amino acids. The germline V and J ends were trimmed by 2 bases and 10 bases, with 9 bases remaining between them. The germline V gene encodes CDR1 MNHEY and CDR2 SVGAGI. The CDR3 is CASSYAPGEQFF. CDR3 nucleotides: TGTGCCAGCAGTTACGCCCCCGGGGAGCAGTTCTTC.

At least ten counts were recorded for this clonotype. V usage is TRBV16 and J usage is TRBJ2-7; 7 bases align to TRBD1. Trimming at V came to 3 bases and at J to 6 bases, leaving 5 bases not matched to a gene. The CDR3 has 13 residues. Germline CDR1 reads KGHSY; CDR2 reads FQNENV. The CDR3 reads CASSQPGQTEQYF. Written as DNA, the CDR3 is TGTGCCAGCAGCCAGCCGGGACAGACCGAGCAGTACTTC.